The present T cell receptor (beta chain) was sequenced within a study of blood T cell repertoires in COVID-19. Study-level background: COVID-19 samples, acute and convalescent, were from the United States, Italy and Spain. Nucleic acid was either cDNA or gDNA, and it came from T cells, B-cell-depleted T cells, or PBMCs.

Patients at the Seattle site were enrolled during active infection and followed longitudinally. CDR1 and CDR2 (germline): SGHTA, FQGTGA. Trimming removed 4 bases at V and 7 bases at J, with 11 bases between. This CDR3 has 14 residues. Comments on this clone: The same CDR3 arises from other DNA sequences in this sample as well.

In the authors' workflow: Reference gene primer amplification yielded estimated nucleated cell counts. The repertoire was sequenced with immunoSEQ multiplex PCR; TCRdb's copy has only in-frame clones and lacks some. Clone size and the V and J calls come from that table; the DNA yielded D and trimming. In the table there are about 250,000 clones, around nine tenths of which are singletons. Sequenced input: peripheral blood. The V and J genes are TRBV7-3 and TRBJ1-6, with D maybe TRBD1 (6 bases). The source of this sequence is a young man with COVID-19, enrolled during active disease. CDR3 protein: CASSSTGLNSPLHF. CDR3 DNA: TGTGCCAGCAGCTCGACAGGCCTAAATTCACCCCTCCACTTT.